Listed below are T cell receptor beta chains from one sample, sequenced in a study of cytomegalovirus exposure and HLA in healthy donors. Produced via immunoSEQ multiplex PCR; TCRdb's table is partial and in-frame only. The sample carries about 190,000 clones, more than 65% recorded once. The sample taken for sequencing was PBMCs. Every receptor here comes from a man aged 50-60 years in good health and CMV-seronegative. CDR3s include the opening cysteine and the closing phenylalanine or tryptophan. Fields, in order: clone size, J gene, D gene, V gene, CDR3 protein, CDR3 DNA. The D gene is left open where the match is weak. Only part of the rows carry a size: once, few, many, or a class if the clone is expanded.

abundance: once; j_gene: TRBJ1-1; d_gene: TRBD1; v_gene: TRBV5-1; CDR3aa: CASSTRTGGETEAFF; CDR3nt: TGCGCCAGCAGCACCCGGACAGGTGGGGAAACTGAAGCTTTCTTT
abundance: .; j_gene: TRBJ1-2; d_gene: .; v_gene: TRBV9; CDR3aa: CASSTTGSYGYTF; CDR3nt: TGTGCCAGCAGCACGACAGGTTCTTATGGCTACACCTTC
abundance: .; j_gene: TRBJ2-7; d_gene: TRBD1; v_gene: TRBV4-3; CDR3aa: CASSPEQGPGEQYF; CDR3nt: TGCGCCAGCAGCCCCGAACAGGGGCCAGGTGAGCAGTACTTC
abundance: .; j_gene: TRBJ1-2; d_gene: .; v_gene: TRBV21-1; CDR3aa: CASRGRPYGYTF; CDR3nt: TGTGCCAGCAGGGGCAGGCCCTATGGCTACACCTTC
abundance: .; j_gene: TRBJ1-4; d_gene: .; v_gene: TRBV30; CDR3aa: CAWSTGLGEKLFF; CDR3nt: TGTGCCTGGAGTACAGGCTTGGGTGAAAAACTGTTTTTT
abundance: .; j_gene: TRBJ1-2; d_gene: .; v_gene: TRBV5-1; CDR3aa: CASSFSSGLIGGYTF; CDR3nt: TGCGCCAGCAGCTTTAGTTCGGGGTTAATTGGTGGCTACACCTTC
abundance: .; j_gene: TRBJ1-5; d_gene: .; v_gene: TRBV2; CDR3aa: CASSKDNSNQPQHF; CDR3nt: TGTGCCAGCAGCAAAGACAACAGCAATCAGCCCCAGCATTTT
abundance: .; j_gene: TRBJ1-2; d_gene: TRBD1; v_gene: TRBV6-5; CDR3aa: CASTLGGNYGYTF; CDR3nt: TGTGCCAGTACTTTAGGGGGCAACTATGGCTACACCTTC
abundance: .; j_gene: TRBJ1-2; d_gene: .; v_gene: TRBV7-2; CDR3aa: CASGLDPTNNYGYTF; CDR3nt: TGTGCCAGCGGACTCGATCCGACGAATAACTATGGCTACACCTTC
abundance: once; j_gene: TRBJ2-3; d_gene: .; v_gene: TRBV2; CDR3aa: CASSSPPGSTDTQYF; CDR3nt: TGTGCCAGCAGTTCCCCACCCGGTAGCACAGATACGCAGTATTTT
abundance: .; j_gene: TRBJ2-1; d_gene: .; v_gene: TRBV19; CDR3aa: CASGQASSYNEQFF; CDR3nt: TGTGCCAGTGGGCAGGCGAGCTCCTACAATGAGCAGTTCTTC
abundance: .; j_gene: TRBJ2-5; d_gene: .; v_gene: TRBV30; CDR3aa: CAWSYRYQETQYF; CDR3nt: TGTGCCTGGAGTTACAGGTACCAAGAGACCCAGTACTTC
abundance: .; j_gene: TRBJ2-7; d_gene: TRBD2; v_gene: TRBV15; CDR3aa: CATSRGAGGAVDEQYF; CDR3nt: TGTGCCACCAGCAGAGGGGCCGGGGGGGCAGTCGACGAGCAGTACTTC
abundance: .; j_gene: TRBJ1-6; d_gene: .; v_gene: TRBV7-2; CDR3aa: CASRLPPSPLHF; CDR3nt: TGTGCCAGCAGACTCCCCCCATCACCCCTCCACTTT
abundance: .; j_gene: TRBJ1-4; d_gene: TRBD1; v_gene: TRBV5-6; CDR3aa: CASSLDRDEKLFF; CDR3nt: TGTGCCAGCAGCCTGGACAGGGATGAAAAACTGTTTTTT
abundance: .; j_gene: TRBJ2-7; d_gene: .; v_gene: TRBV29-1; CDR3aa: CSVKTLSSYEQYF; CDR3nt: TGCAGCGTGAAAACACTAAGCTCCTACGAGCAGTACTTC
abundance: .; j_gene: TRBJ2-2; d_gene: TRBD1; v_gene: TRBV5-1; CDR3aa: CASSLGDRGRSGELFF; CDR3nt: TGCGCCAGCAGCTTGGGGGACAGGGGGCGTTCCGGGGAGCTGTTTTTT
abundance: .; j_gene: TRBJ2-1; d_gene: .; v_gene: TRBV2; CDR3aa: CASSETPSGSGNRGSYNEQFF; CDR3nt: TGTGCCAGCAGTGAGACGCCCTCTGGTAGCGGCAACAGAGGGTCCTACAATGAGCAGTTCTTC
abundance: .; j_gene: TRBJ2-7; d_gene: .; v_gene: TRBV11-3; CDR3aa: CASSPSYGSYEQYF; CDR3nt: TGTGCCAGCAGCCCTTCCTACGGCTCCTACGAGCAGTACTTC
abundance: once; j_gene: TRBJ1-6; d_gene: .; v_gene: TRBV25-1; CDR3aa: CASTPGRRNSPLHF; CDR3nt: TGTGCCAGCACCCCGGGAAGACGGAATTCACCCCTCCACTTT
abundance: .; j_gene: TRBJ1-5; d_gene: TRBD1; v_gene: TRBV11-2; CDR3aa: CASSSGQGRNQPQHF; CDR3nt: TGTGCCAGCAGCTCCGGACAGGGGAGGAATCAGCCCCAGCATTTT
abundance: .; j_gene: TRBJ1-1; d_gene: .; v_gene: TRBV15; CDR3aa: CATSRRWRNTEAFF; CDR3nt: TGTGCCACCAGCAGGAGGTGGAGAAACACTGAAGCTTTCTTT
abundance: few; j_gene: TRBJ1-5; d_gene: .; v_gene: TRBV7-9; CDR3aa: CASSADGGGEPQHF; CDR3nt: TGTGCCAGCAGCGCCGATGGGGGGGGAGAGCCCCAGCATTTT
abundance: .; j_gene: TRBJ2-7; d_gene: TRBD1; v_gene: TRBV14; CDR3aa: CASSHLDRTYEQYF; CDR3nt: TGTGCCAGCAGCCATTTGGACAGGACCTACGAGCAGTACTTC
abundance: .; j_gene: TRBJ2-7; d_gene: TRBD1; v_gene: TRBV15; CDR3aa: CATSGTGAYEQYF; CDR3nt: TGTGCCACCAGCGGGACAGGGGCCTACGAGCAGTACTTC
abundance: once; j_gene: TRBJ2-7; d_gene: .; v_gene: TRBV19; CDR3aa: CASSLGKSYEQYF; CDR3nt: TGTGCCAGTAGTCTTGGCAAGTCCTACGAGCAGTACTTC
abundance: .; j_gene: TRBJ1-2; d_gene: .; v_gene: TRBV7-9; CDR3aa: CSSSLVAGIERDYGYTF; CDR3nt: TGTTCCAGCAGCTTAGTGGCAGGGATAGAACGGGACTATGGCTACACCTTC